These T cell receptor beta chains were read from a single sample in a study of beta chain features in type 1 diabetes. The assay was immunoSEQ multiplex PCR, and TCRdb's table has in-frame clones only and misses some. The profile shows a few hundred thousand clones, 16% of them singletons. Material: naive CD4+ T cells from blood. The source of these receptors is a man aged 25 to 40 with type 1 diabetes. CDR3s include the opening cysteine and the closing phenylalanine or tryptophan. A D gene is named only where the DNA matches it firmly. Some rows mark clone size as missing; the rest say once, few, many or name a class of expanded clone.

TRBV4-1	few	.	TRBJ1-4	CASSQGQSNEKLFF
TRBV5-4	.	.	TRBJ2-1	CASSISRTYNEQFF
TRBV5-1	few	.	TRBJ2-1	CASSLGDRSSYNEQFF
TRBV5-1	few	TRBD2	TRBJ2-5	CASSTERGEETQYF
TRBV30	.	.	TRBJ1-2	CAWRNSGKQGYTF
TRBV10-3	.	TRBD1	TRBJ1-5	CAISDRQGGGNQPQHF
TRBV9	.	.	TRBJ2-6	CASSVVTNVLTF
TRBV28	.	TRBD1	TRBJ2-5	CASRYRGGRETQYF
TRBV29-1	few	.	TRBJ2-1	CSVGALIRGHNEQFF
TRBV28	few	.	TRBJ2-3	CASSFVLAGGSTDTQYF
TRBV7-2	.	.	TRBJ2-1	CASSLDQDEQFF
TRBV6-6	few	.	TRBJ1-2	CASSYKGNKANYGYTF
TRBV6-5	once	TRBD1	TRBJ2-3	CASRPDRDRDTQYF
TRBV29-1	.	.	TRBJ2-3	CSVGLTDTQYF
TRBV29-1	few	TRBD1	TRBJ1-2	CSVEDERGRDYGYTF
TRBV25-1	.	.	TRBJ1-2	CASSAPQGYTF
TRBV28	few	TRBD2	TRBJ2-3	CASRARLAGAVDTQYF
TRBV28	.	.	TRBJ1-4	CASSLLGATNEKLFF
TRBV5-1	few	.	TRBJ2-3	CASSLVPTDTQYF
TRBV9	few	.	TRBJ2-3	CASSAPSTDTQYF
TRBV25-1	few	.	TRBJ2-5	CASKLAGGETQYF
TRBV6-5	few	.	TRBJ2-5	CASTRGVSETQYF
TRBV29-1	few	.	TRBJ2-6	CSVDGGAGANVLTF
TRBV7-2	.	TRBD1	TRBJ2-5	CASSFNGQGSEETQYF
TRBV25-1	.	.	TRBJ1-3	CASSTTGGGRNTIYF
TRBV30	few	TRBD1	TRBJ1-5	CACDREGGNQPQHF